The T cell receptor (beta chain) described here comes from a study of shared clonotypes between healthy human individuals. Whole-study results and caveats: In a few donors, around 4.5% of naive CD4 clonotypes appeared in common.

With regard to this clone: What it binds is not known.

Profiled with immunoSEQ multiplex PCR; TCRdb holds only in-frame clones, not every one. The table lists 2.3 million or so clones, approximately 95% of them singletons, with under 0.45% in the top ten. The specimen sequenced was naive CD4+ T cells from PBMCs. Stated subset: CD45RA+ positively selected. The TCR sequence derives from a man younger than 35 in good health. Some clones in this sample may be carry-over from other donors' samples.

As DNA, the CDR3 is TGTGCCAGCAGGCCGGGACGGTGGAATGAAAAACTGTTTTTT. It is translated as CASRPGRWNEKLFF. The chain carries TRBV27 and TRBJ1-4; D might be TRBD1 (5 bases). V lost 6 bases, J lost 5 bases, and 13 bases lay in between. CDR1 is MNHEY, CDR2 SMNVEV, per germline (reference sequence). The CDR3 totals 14 residues. Looking up the rest from reference TRBV27 and TRBJ1-4 gives the full variable domain: EAQVTQNPRYLITVTGKKLTVTCSQNMNHEYMSWYRQDPGLGLRQIYYSMNVEVTDKGDVPEGYKVSRKEKRNFPLILESPSPNQTSLYFCASRPGRWNEKLFFGSGTQLSVL.